This T cell receptor beta chain was sequenced for a study of cytomegalovirus exposure and HLA in healthy donors. Study-wide findings and caveats: There were several of the most significant clusters that appeared linked to common viral pathogens in a later analysis. There were some public TCRs occurring in many donors, but most TCR sequences were rare.

Trimming at V came to 7 bases and at J to 2 bases, leaving 4 bases not matched to a gene. CDR3 length: 13 residues. CDR1 and CDR2 (germline): SNHLY, FYNNEI. A note on this clone: Its antigen remains unknown.

The primer mix had 60 Vbeta and 13 Jbeta primers. Clones were read by immunoSEQ multiplex PCR, and TCRdb kept only the in-frame ones, dropping some. This sample has over 95,000 clones, with 60% to 80% found just once. The V call is TRBV2, the J call TRBJ1-1, with 7 nucleotides matching TRBD1. The source is a female donor in good health and CMV-seronegative. Sequenced sample: PBMCs. CDR3: CASKGQTNTEAFF. In nucleotides, the CDR3 is TGTGCCAGCAAGGGACAGACTAACACTGAAGCTTTCTTT. Complete variable domain (other parts from reference TRBV2 and TRBJ1-1): EPEVTQTPSHQVTQMGQEVILRCVPISNHLYFYWYRQILGQKVEFLVSFYNNEISEKSEIFDDQFSVERPDGSNFTLKIRSTKLEDSAMYFCASKGQTNTEAFFGQGTRLTVV.